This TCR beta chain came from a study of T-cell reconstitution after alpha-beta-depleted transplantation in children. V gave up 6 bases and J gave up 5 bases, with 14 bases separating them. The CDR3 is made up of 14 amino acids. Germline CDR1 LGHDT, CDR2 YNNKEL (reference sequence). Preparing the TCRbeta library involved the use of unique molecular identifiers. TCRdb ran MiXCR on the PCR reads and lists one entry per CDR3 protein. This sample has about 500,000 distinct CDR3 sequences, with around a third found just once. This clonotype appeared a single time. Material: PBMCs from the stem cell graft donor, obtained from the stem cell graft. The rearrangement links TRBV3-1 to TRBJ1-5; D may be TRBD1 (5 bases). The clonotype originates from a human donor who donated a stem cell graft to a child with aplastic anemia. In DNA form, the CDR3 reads TGTGCCAGCAGTCCCGACAGCAGATATCAGCCCCAGCATTTT. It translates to CASSPDSRYQPQHF.